These T cell receptor beta chains were read from a single sample in a study of graft-versus-host responses after intestinal transplantation. No antigen is known for these receptors. TCRdb's copy holds only in-frame clones and misses some; the assay was immunoSEQ multiplex PCR. This sample has about 93,000 clones, with approximately 95% found just once. This specimen was unstimulated CD8+ T cells sorted from spleen or lymph node cells, taken before intestinal transplant. All receptors derive from a human donor who received an intestinal transplant. The CDR3 runs from the conserved cysteine through the conserved F or W. Fields, in order: V gene, D gene, clone size, J gene, CDR3 protein, CDR3 DNA. D genes are given only for firm matches. Where a row states a size, it is once, few, many or the class of an expanded clone; other rows omit it.

V: TRBV2
D: NA
size: NA
J: TRBJ2-2
CDR3: CASSEPSATGELFF
DNA: TGTGCCAGCAGTGAACCTAGCGCCACCGGGGAGCTGTTTTTT

V: TRBV6-1
D: TRBD1
size: few
J: TRBJ1-6
CDR3: CASSEADGQGDSPLHF
DNA: TGTGCCAGCAGTGAAGCGGATGGACAGGGGGATTCACCCCTCCACTTT

V: TRBV19
D: NA
size: NA
J: TRBJ2-1
CDR3: CASSIVSSYNEQFF
DNA: TGTGCCAGTAGTATAGTGAGCTCCTACAATGAGCAGTTCTTC

V: TRBV4-1
D: TRBD2
size: once
J: TRBJ2-3
CDR3: CASSQAWASGTSTDTQYF
DNA: TGCGCCAGCAGCCAAGCCTGGGCTAGCGGGACTAGCACAGATACGCAGTATTTT

V: TRBV28
D: NA
size: NA
J: TRBJ1-1
CDR3: CASSFRGSRNTEAFF
DNA: TGTGCCAGCAGTTTTAGGGGCTCCCGGAACACTGAAGCTTTCTTT

V: TRBV19
D: TRBD1
size: NA
J: TRBJ2-7
CDR3: CASSSGTGGSNGEQYF
DNA: TGTGCCAGTAGTTCGGGGACAGGGGGCAGTAACGGCGAGCAGTACTTC

V: TRBV7-8
D: NA
size: NA
J: TRBJ2-3
CDR3: CASSLFWGGTDTQYF
DNA: TGTGCCAGCAGCTTATTCTGGGGCGGCACAGATACGCAGTATTTT

V: TRBV15
D: NA
size: NA
J: TRBJ1-2
CDR3: CATSRVNEVSNYGYTF
DNA: TGTGCCACCAGCAGAGTAAACGAGGTCTCTAACTATGGCTACACCTTC

V: TRBV5-4
D: NA
size: NA
J: TRBJ2-2
CDR3: CASWQGSNTGELFF
DNA: TGTGCCAGCTGGCAGGGTTCGAACACCGGGGAGCTGTTTTTT

V: TRBV27
D: TRBD1
size: NA
J: TRBJ2-7
CDR3: CASSLGQGDYEQYF
DNA: TGTGCCAGCAGCCTGGGACAGGGCGACTACGAGCAGTACTTC

V: TRBV27
D: TRBD2
size: NA
J: TRBJ2-3
CDR3: CASSPSTSGGDTQYF
DNA: TGTGCCAGCAGTCCATCCACTAGCGGGGGTGATACGCAGTATTTT

V: TRBV7-9
D: NA
size: NA
J: TRBJ2-6
CDR3: CASSLIFPQASSGANVLTF
DNA: TGTGCCAGCAGCTTAATCTTTCCCCAGGCCAGCTCTGGGGCCAACGTCCTGACTTTC

V: TRBV5-1
D: TRBD2
size: NA
J: TRBJ2-1
CDR3: CASSIGTSGSSEQFF
DNA: TGCGCCAGCAGCATCGGGACTAGCGGGAGTAGTGAGCAGTTCTTC

V: TRBV7-6
D: TRBD2
size: NA
J: TRBJ2-1
CDR3: CASSPAGGLDEQFF
DNA: TGTGCCAGCAGCCCCGCGGGAGGGTTAGATGAGCAGTTCTTC

V: TRBV4-2
D: NA
size: NA
J: TRBJ2-7
CDR3: CASSQDPAGFTYEQYF
DNA: TGTGCCAGCAGCCAAGATCCCGCGGGCTTCACTTACGAGCAGTACTTC

V: TRBV10-3
D: NA
size: NA
J: TRBJ2-1
CDR3: CAITLTGRPTNEQFF
DNA: TGTGCCATCACCTTGACAGGTAGGCCCACGAATGAGCAGTTCTTC

V: TRBV30
D: NA
size: NA
J: TRBJ2-3
CDR3: CAWSAGVTDTQYF
DNA: TGTGCCTGGAGTGCAGGGGTCACAGATACGCAGTATTTT

V: TRBV11-2
D: TRBD1
size: NA
J: TRBJ2-1
CDR3: CASSGNTGDAYNEQFF
DNA: TGTGCCAGCAGCGGAAACACAGGGGACGCCTACAATGAGCAGTTCTTC

V: TRBV7-3
D: NA
size: NA
J: TRBJ1-2
CDR3: CASSLGGGHGYTF
DNA: TGTGCCAGCAGCTTAGGGGGAGGGCATGGCTACACCTTC

V: TRBV4-2
D: NA
size: NA
J: TRBJ2-1
CDR3: CASSHPQLGGGEQFF
DNA: TGTGCCAGCAGCCATCCACAGCTGGGGGGTGGGGAGCAGTTCTTC